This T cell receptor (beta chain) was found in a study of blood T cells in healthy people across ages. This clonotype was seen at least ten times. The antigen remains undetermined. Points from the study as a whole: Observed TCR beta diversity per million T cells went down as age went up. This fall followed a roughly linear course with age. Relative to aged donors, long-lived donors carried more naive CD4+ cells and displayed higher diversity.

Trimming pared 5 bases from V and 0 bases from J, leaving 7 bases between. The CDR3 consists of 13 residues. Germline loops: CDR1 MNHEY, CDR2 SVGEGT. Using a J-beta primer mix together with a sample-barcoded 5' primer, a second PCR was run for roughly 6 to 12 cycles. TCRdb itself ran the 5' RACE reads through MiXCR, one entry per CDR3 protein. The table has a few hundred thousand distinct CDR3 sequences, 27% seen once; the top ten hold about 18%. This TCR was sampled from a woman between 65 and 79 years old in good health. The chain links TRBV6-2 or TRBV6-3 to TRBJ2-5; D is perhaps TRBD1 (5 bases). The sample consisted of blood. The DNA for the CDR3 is TGTGCCAGCAGTGGGGCGGACCAAGAGACCCAGTACTTC. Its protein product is CASSGADQETQYF.